The 29 T cell receptor beta chains below were found in one sample sequenced in a study of T cell responses to AZD1222 COVID-19 vaccine. Using immunoSEQ multiplex PCR, the repertoire was profiled, and TCRdb retains in-frame clones only, with some absent. The sample gives roughly 93,000 clones, 90% of which show up once; about 26% is in the top ten. This sample comprised peripheral blood, obtained on day 0 of AZD1222 vaccination. These receptors came from an adult in good health.

The gene calls are TRBV27 and TRBJ1-1, with a tentative D call TRBD1 (6 bases). The germline V gene encodes CDR1 MNHEY and CDR2 SMNVEV (reference sequence). The CDR3 runs 15 residues. V dropped 7 bases and J dropped 3 bases, with 18 bases sitting between them. Written as DNA, the CDR3 is TGTGCCAGCACCAAGGGGCCAGGGGTGGACACTGAAGCTTTCTTT. Translating gives CASTKGPGVDTEAFF.

The CDR3 loop is CAVLKQEASNTGELFF. As DNA, the CDR3 is TGTGCCGTCCTTAAACAGGAGGCCTCGAACACCGGGGAGCTGTTTTTT. The genes are TRBV24-1 and TRBJ2-2; perhaps D is TRBD1 or TRBD2 (5 bases each). The length of the CDR3 is 16 residues. Per the germline V gene, CDR1 is KGHDR and CDR2 is SFDVKD. V shed 12 bases and J shed 0 bases, with 19 bases lying between them.

V is TRBV28 and J is TRBJ1-2, with 7 bases aligning to TRBD1. V lost 8 bases and J lost 5; bases outside the gene matches: 11. The CDR3 extends over 14 amino acids. The germline V gene encodes CDR1 MDHEN and CDR2 SYDVKM. The CDR3 DNA reads TGTGCCAGCGGTAAAACGGGACAGCCTTATGGCTACACCTTC. It encodes CASGKTGQPYGYTF.

J is TRBJ2-7 and V is TRBV27; the D gene is possibly TRBD2 (5 bases). The germline V gene encodes CDR1 MNHEY and CDR2 SMNVEV (reference sequence). The CDR3 is 11 residues long. Trimming removed 11 bases from V and 0 bases from J, with 8 bases in between. CDR3 residues: CASGDSYEQYF. As DNA, the CDR3 is TGTGCCTCCGGGGACTCCTACGAGCAGTACTTC.

The V call is TRBV28, the J call TRBJ2-3, with TRBD2 identical over 7 bases. This CDR3 spans 15 amino acids. Per germline, CDR1 MDHEN and CDR2 SYDVKM. J was trimmed by 1 base and V by 5 bases; bases with no gene match: 6. Here the CDR3 reads CASSPRGGGTDTQYF. The CDR3 DNA reads TGTGCCAGCAGTCCTCGCGGGGGAGGCACAGATACGCAGTATTTT.

The chain recombines TRBV5-6 with TRBJ2-3; no clear D gene. The CDR3 is 13 residues long. V was shortened by 1 base and J by 1 base, with 4 bases between the two germline ends. Germline V gives CDR1 SGHDT, CDR2 YYEEEE. CDR3: CASSLSRTDTQYF. DNA for the CDR3: TGTGCCAGCAGCTTGAGTCGCACAGATACGCAGTATTTT.

The V gene is TRBV7-2, the J gene TRBJ1-5; D unclear. This CDR3 is built from 14 residues. Looked up from germline, CDR1 is SGHTA and CDR2 is FQGNSA. Trimming removed 5 bases at V and 7 bases at J, with 15 bases between. The DNA of the CDR3 is TGTGCCAGCAGCCCCCGACACCCGTCCCAGCCCCAGCATTTT. Its protein product is CASSPRHPSQPQHF.

V and J are TRBV11-2 and TRBJ2-5; no clear D gene. Trimming shortened V by 1 base and J by 1 base, and 7 bases separated the two germline ends. CDR1 is SGHAT, CDR2 FQNNGV, per germline. This CDR3 region has 14 residues. The CDR3 DNA is TGTGCCAGCAGCTTAGTAGGTTTCCAAGAGACCCAGTACTTC. Translation gives CASSLVGFQETQYF.

V is TRBV28 and J is TRBJ1-1, with D perhaps TRBD1 (6 bases). Trimming left V 6 bases short and J 4 bases short, with 18 bases between. Germline CDR1 MDHEN, CDR2 SYDVKM. This CDR3 is built from 15 residues. The DNA of the CDR3 is TGTGCCAGCAGCTCATCAGGGGAGAGGGGCACTGAAGCTTTCTTT. It codes for CASSSSGERGTEAFF.

The chain combines TRBV5-4 with TRBJ2-1; D may match TRBD1 or TRBD2 (5 bases each). Germline V gene sequence: CDR1 SGHNT, CDR2 YYREEE (reference sequence). Trimming removed 0 bases from V and 2 bases from J, with 9 bases in between. This CDR3 is built from 15 residues. In DNA form, the CDR3 reads TGTGCCAGCAGCTTGGCGGGGACCCCCTACAATGAGCAGTTCTTC. This codes for CASSLAGTPYNEQFF.

V is TRBV28 and J is TRBJ1-2; no clear D. Germline CDR1 and CDR2: MDHEN and SYDVKM. The CDR3 loop spans 14 amino acids. V lost 6 bases, J lost 4 bases, and 15 bases lay in between. CDR3 residues: CASRKRTPPYGYTF. The CDR3 nucleotides read TGTGCCAGCAGAAAGAGGACCCCTCCCTATGGCTACACCTTC.

This clone showed up just once. J is TRBJ1-4 and V is TRBV5-1; 10 bases map to TRBD1. Per germline, CDR1 SGHRS and CDR2 YFSETQ. V shed 0 bases, J shed 7 bases, and the junction held 3 bases outside the gene matches. The CDR3 totals 15 residues. The CDR3 here is CASSLGQGAVEKLFF. The CDR3 DNA sequence: TGCGCCAGCAGCTTGGGACAGGGGGCGGTTGAAAAACTGTTTTTT.

This chain joins TRBV5-8 and TRBJ2-1, with 10 nucleotides matching TRBD2. V shed 6 bases, J shed 10 bases, and the junction held 13 bases outside the gene matches. The CDR3 has 15 amino acids. Per germline, CDR1 SGHTS and CDR2 YDEGEE. The CDR3 sequence is CASIPGGSGRLEQFF. The DNA of the CDR3 is TGTGCCAGCATCCCGGGGGGTAGCGGGAGGTTAGAGCAGTTCTTC. The variable domain in full, with the rest retrieved from reference TRBV5-8 and TRBJ2-1, is EAGVTQSPTHLIKTRGQQATLRCSPISGHTSVYWYQQALGLGLQFLLWYDEGEERNRGNFPPRFSGRQFPNYSSELNVNALELEDSALYLCASIPGGSGRLEQFFGPGTRLTVL.

J is TRBJ2-7 and V is TRBV6-5, with 10 bases matching TRBD1. This CDR3 contains 16 residues. J lost 5 bases, V lost 0 bases, and 7 bases had no gene match. Germline V gene sequence: CDR1 MNHEY, CDR2 SVGAGI. The DNA for the CDR3 is TGTGCCAGCAGTTACTCGATATGGGACAGGGGTGACGAGCAGTACTTC. Translated, it gives CASSYSIWDRGDEQYF.

The chain uses TRBV7-9 and TRBJ2-7; TRBD1 matches at 9 bases. From germline, CDR1 is SEHNR and CDR2 FQNEAQ (reference sequence). This CDR3 has 15 amino acids. The V and J ends lost 4 bases and 2 bases, in that order; junction bases with no gene match: 6. The CDR3 loop reads CASSSRDRVTYEQYF. DNA for the CDR3: TGTGCCAGCAGCTCCCGGGACAGGGTTACCTACGAGCAGTACTTC.

This clone was seen a single time. This sequence joins TRBV24-1 and TRBJ2-3; D tentatively fits TRBD1 or TRBD2 (5 bases each). The CDR3 spans 16 residues. The V end lost 1 base, the J end lost 1 base, and 11 bases lay between the germline ends. Germline CDR1 is KGHDR and CDR2 is SFDVKD. CDR3 DNA: TGTGCCACCAGTGATTTTGGGGGTGAAGGCACAGATACGCAGTATTTT. Its protein product is CATSDFGGEGTDTQYF.

DNA for the CDR3: TGTGCCAGCAAAGTAGGTACCTCCTACAATGAGCAGTTCTTC. This translates into CASKVGTSYNEQFF. The rearrangement joins TRBV9 to TRBJ2-1; D remains ambiguous. Trimming took 6 bases from V and 0 from J, leaving 10 bases between them. Looked up from germline, CDR1 is SGDLS and CDR2 is YYNGEE. There are 14 residues in the CDR3.

V usage is TRBV6-5 and J usage is TRBJ2-7, with no clear D. The CDR3 covers 14 residues. V dropped 5 bases and J dropped 4 bases, with 15 bases sitting between them. Germline CDR1 and CDR2: MNHEY and SVGAGI. This CDR3 reads CASSPASGDYEQYF. CDR3 in DNA: TGTGCCAGCAGTCCAGCCTCGGGCGATTACGAGCAGTACTTC.

The chain recombines TRBV24-1 with TRBJ2-3, with TRBD1 identical over 10 bases. The CDR3 contains 16 residues. CDR1 and CDR2 (germline): KGHDR, SFDVKD. The ends lost 6 bases at V and 3 bases at J; junction bases unmatched: 8. The CDR3 sequence: CATSLRQGATTDTQYF. DNA of the CDR3: TGTGCCACCAGTTTGAGACAGGGGGCTACAACAGATACGCAGTATTTT.

The chain joins TRBV6-5 to TRBJ1-1; 8 positions match TRBD1. CDR1 is MNHEY and CDR2 is SVGAGI in the germline V gene. CDR3 length: 15 residues. J was trimmed by 2 bases and V by 6 bases; bases with no gene match: 8. The CDR3 loop is CASRPTGGLNTEAFF. DNA for the CDR3: TGTGCCAGCAGACCAACAGGGGGTTTAAACACTGAAGCTTTCTTT.

The J gene is TRBJ2-7, the V gene TRBV9, with D perhaps matching TRBD2 (5 bases). V was trimmed by 4 bases and J by 3 bases, leaving 17 bases between them. CDR3 length: 15 residues. CDR1 is SGDLS and CDR2 is YYNGEE in the germline V gene. Here the CDR3 reads CASSPRAGINYEQYF. CDR3 sequence (DNA): TGTGCCAGCAGCCCCCGGGCGGGCATCAACTACGAGCAGTACTTC.

The chain couples TRBV27 to TRBJ2-3; TRBD2 matches at 10 bases. Germline V gene data show CDR1 as MNHEY and CDR2 as SMNVEV (reference sequence). The CDR3 has 14 amino acids. V trimming: 3 bases; J trimming: 3 bases; junction bases outside the gene matches: 0. The CDR3 spells CASSFSGRTDTQYF. CDR3 in DNA: TGTGCCAGCAGTTTTAGCGGGAGGACAGATACGCAGTATTTT.

There are a few counts of this clone. The rearrangement uses TRBV18 and TRBJ2-7; 7 bases are a match to TRBD1. The CDR3 loop spans 15 amino acids. Germline V CDR1 and CDR2: KGHSH, LQKENI. Trimming cost V 4 bases and J 3 bases; bases outside gene matches: 9. The CDR3 loop is CASSRPTGALYEQYF. For the CDR3, the DNA is TGTGCCAGCTCACGGCCAACAGGGGCACTCTACGAGCAGTACTTC.

CDR3 in DNA: TGTGCCAGTAGCCTGGTGGGACAGGGGGCGCTTGGCTACACCTTC. This codes for CASSLVGQGALGYTF. The rearrangement uses TRBV19 and TRBJ1-2; 12 positions match TRBD1. Germline CDR1 reads LNHDA; CDR2 reads SQIVND (reference sequence). V dropped 6 bases and J dropped 7; count of bases not matched to a gene: 9. The CDR3 runs to 15 residues.

This chain joins TRBV28 and TRBJ2-3; no clear D gene. V lost 7 bases to trimming and J lost 0 bases, with 11 bases between them. CDR1 is MDHEN, CDR2 SYDVKM, per germline. This CDR3 comprises 14 residues. The CDR3 DNA reads TGTGCCAGCAATAAGGCGAGTAGCACAGATACGCAGTATTTT. Translation: CASNKASSTDTQYF.

The chain carries TRBV7-9 and TRBJ2-7; D unclear. The CDR3 has 14 amino acids. Germline V lookup: CDR1 SEHNR, CDR2 FQNEAQ (reference sequence). With 5 bases removed from V and 0 bases from J, the gap between germline ends came to 11 bases. The CDR3 DNA reads as TGTGCCAGCAGCCCCCAGGAGATCTCCTACGAGCAGTACTTC. Translation gives CASSPQEISYEQYF. The entire variable domain, with the rest obtained from reference TRBV7-9 and TRBJ2-7, is as follows: DTGVSQNPRHKITKRGQNVTFRCDPISEHNRLYWYRQTLGQGPEFLTYFQNEAQLEKSRLLSDRFSAERPKGSFSTLEIQRTEQGDSAMYLCASSPQEISYEQYFGPGTRLTVT.

The V gene is TRBV11-2, the J gene TRBJ2-7; 11 positions agree with TRBD2. Germline V gene data show CDR1 as SGHAT and CDR2 as FQNNGV. J lost 6 bases, V lost 5 bases, and 18 bases had no gene match. This CDR3 has 18 residues. CDR3 nucleotides: TGTGCCAGCAGCCCGCCTAGAATAGCGGGAGGGTTCATGGGCGAGCAGTACTTC. Translation: CASSPPRIAGGFMGEQYF.

This clone was found once. The V gene is TRBV28, the J gene TRBJ2-7, with a possible D match to TRBD2 (6 bases). This CDR3 is 13 amino acids long. V was clipped by 6 bases and J by 3 bases, with 12 bases between them. Germline CDR1 is MDHEN and CDR2 is SYDVKM. DNA of the CDR3: TGTGCCAGCAGGGCCGGGAGCGGCTACGAGCAGTACTTC. This translates into CASRAGSGYEQYF.

The V and J genes are TRBV11-2 and TRBJ1-3, with D tentatively TRBD1 (5 bases). This CDR3 has 14 amino acids. Trimming took off 5 bases at V and 4 bases at J, with 12 bases between the two ends. Germline V CDR1 and CDR2: SGHAT, FQNNGV. This chain's CDR3 is CASSPTGEGNTIYF. CDR3 DNA sequence: TGTGCCAGCAGCCCGACGGGGGAGGGAAACACCATATATTTT.